This TCR beta chain was sequenced in a study of control samples from healthy donors and cancer patients. Sequenced by immunoSEQ multiplex PCR; TCRdb stores in-frame clones only, minus some. The data hold 57,000 or so clones, with 90% observed a single time. This clonotype was obtained from a man in his fifties or sixties with colorectal cancer. The sequencing sample was made of PBMCs.

CDR3 sequence reads: CAWSFRDKEWEQYF. The CDR3 bases are TGTGCCTGGAGTTTCCGGGACAAGGAGTGGGAGCAGTACTTC. The rearrangement links TRBV30 to TRBJ2-7; the D gene is possibly TRBD1 (6 bases). The CDR3 consists of 14 residues. Germline V gene lookup returns CDR1 GTSNPN and CDR2 SVGIG (reference sequence). Between the trimmed V and J ends, which lost 2 bases and 7 bases, there was a span of 18 bases.